What follows are 4 T cell receptor beta chains derived from one specimen sequenced in a study of CXCR3-negative and CXCR3-positive naive CD8 T cells. The method, 5' RACE with UMI labels, was used to prepare the TRB cDNA libraries. TCRdb derives one entry per CDR3 protein from the 5' RACE reads, leaving out DNA. This sample lists fewer than 80,000 distinct CDR3 sequences; its ten largest clones have about 4.5%. The specimen sequenced was naive CXCR3- CD8+ T cells from blood. Regarding subset: CD45RO-CCR7+CD27+CD95- naive CD8+ T cells lacking CXCR3 (TNR3-). These receptor sequences come from a human donor in good health. Some clones in this sample may be carry-over from other donors' samples.

The chain links TRBV28 to TRBJ2-7; the TCRdb D gene call, TRBD1, has no DNA to confirm it. The CDR3 is 13 residues long. CDR1 MDHEN and CDR2 SYDVKM come from the germline V gene. CDR3 sequence: CASGVAGDYEQYF.

The chain employs TRBV4-3 and TRBJ2-1; TCRdb picks TRBD2, but there is no DNA to check that call. The CDR3 sequence is 21 residues long. Germline V gives CDR1 LGHNA, CDR2 YSLEER. The CDR3 here is CASSSRRSERGEIGVIDEQFF.

The V gene is TRBV6-4, the J gene TRBJ2-1; TCRdb selects TRBD2, and the lack of DNA leaves this call unchecked. CDR3 length equals 15 residues. Germline V gene data show CDR1 as MRHNA and CDR2 as SNTAGT. This CDR3 is CASSDGGGLVSEQFF.

The CDR3 protein is CASTAGNMNTEAFF. The chain employs TRBV5-1 and TRBJ1-1. Per germline, CDR1 SGHRS and CDR2 YFSETQ. The CDR3 totals 14 residues.